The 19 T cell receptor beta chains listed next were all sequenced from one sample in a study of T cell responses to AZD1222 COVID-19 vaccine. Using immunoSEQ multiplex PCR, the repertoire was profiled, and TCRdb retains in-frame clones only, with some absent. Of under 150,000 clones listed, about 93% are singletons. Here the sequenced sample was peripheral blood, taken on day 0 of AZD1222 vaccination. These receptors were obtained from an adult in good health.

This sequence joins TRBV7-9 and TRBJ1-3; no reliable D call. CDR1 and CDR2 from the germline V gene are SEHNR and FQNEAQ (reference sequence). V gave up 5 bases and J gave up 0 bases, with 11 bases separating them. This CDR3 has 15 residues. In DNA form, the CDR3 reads TGTGCCAGCAGCGCGGAGGCAATCTCTGGAAACACCATATATTTT. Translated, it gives CASSAEAISGNTIYF. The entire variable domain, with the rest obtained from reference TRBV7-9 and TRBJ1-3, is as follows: DTGVSQNPRHKITKRGQNVTFRCDPISEHNRLYWYRQTLGQGPEFLTYFQNEAQLEKSRLLSDRFSAERPKGSFSTLEIQRTEQGDSAMYLCASSAEAISGNTIYFGEGSWLTVV.

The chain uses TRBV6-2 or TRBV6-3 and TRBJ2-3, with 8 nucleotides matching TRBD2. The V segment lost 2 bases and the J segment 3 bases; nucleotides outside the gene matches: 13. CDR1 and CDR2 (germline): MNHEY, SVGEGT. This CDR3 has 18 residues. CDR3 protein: CASSYPGRGVRTTDTQYF. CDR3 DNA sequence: TGTGCCAGCAGTTACCCCGGGAGGGGGGTTAGGACGACAGATACGCAGTATTTT.

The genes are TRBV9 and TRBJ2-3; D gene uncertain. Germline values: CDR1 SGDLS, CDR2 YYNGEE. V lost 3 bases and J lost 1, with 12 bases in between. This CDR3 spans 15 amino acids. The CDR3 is CASSGRWVGTDTQYF. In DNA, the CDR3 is TGTGCCAGCAGCGGTAGGTGGGTTGGCACAGATACGCAGTATTTT.

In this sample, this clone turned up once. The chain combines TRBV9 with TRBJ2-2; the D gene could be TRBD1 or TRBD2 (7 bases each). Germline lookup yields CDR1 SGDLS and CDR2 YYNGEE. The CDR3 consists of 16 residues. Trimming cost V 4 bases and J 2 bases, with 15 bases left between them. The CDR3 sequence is CASSTGAGVNTGELFF. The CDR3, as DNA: TGTGCCAGCAGCACAGGGGCGGGGGTCAACACCGGGGAGCTGTTTTTT. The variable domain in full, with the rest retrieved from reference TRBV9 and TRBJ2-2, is DSGVTQTPKHLITATGQRVTLRCSPRSGDLSVYWYQQSLDQGLQFLIQYYNGEERAKGNILERFSAQQFPDLHSELNLSSLELGDSALYFCASSTGAGVNTGELFFGEGSRLTVL.

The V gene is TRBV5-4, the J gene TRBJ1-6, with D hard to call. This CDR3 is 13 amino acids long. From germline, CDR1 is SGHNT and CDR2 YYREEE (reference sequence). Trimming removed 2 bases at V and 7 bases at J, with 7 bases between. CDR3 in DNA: TGTGCCAGCAGCTTTGGGGTAAATTCACCCCTCCACTTT. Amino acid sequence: CASSFGVNSPLHF.

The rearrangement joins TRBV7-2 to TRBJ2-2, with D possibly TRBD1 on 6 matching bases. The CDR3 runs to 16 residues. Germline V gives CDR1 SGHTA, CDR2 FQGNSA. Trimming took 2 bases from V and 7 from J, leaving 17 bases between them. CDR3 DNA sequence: TGTGCCAGCAGCTTAAGCGCTAGCCAGGGGATCGGGGAGCTGTTTTTT. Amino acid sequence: CASSLSASQGIGELFF.

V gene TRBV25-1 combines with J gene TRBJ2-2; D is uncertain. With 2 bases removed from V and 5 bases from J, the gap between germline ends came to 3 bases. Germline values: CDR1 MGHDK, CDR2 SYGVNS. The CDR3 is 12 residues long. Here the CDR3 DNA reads TGTGCCAGCAGTGAAATTACCGGGGAGCTGTTTTTT. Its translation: CASSEITGELFF.

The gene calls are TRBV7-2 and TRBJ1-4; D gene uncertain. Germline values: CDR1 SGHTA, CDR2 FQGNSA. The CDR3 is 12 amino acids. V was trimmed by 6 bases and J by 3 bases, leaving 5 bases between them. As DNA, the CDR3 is TGTGCCAGCAGTTTCCCTAATGAAAAACTGTTTTTT. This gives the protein CASSFPNEKLFF.

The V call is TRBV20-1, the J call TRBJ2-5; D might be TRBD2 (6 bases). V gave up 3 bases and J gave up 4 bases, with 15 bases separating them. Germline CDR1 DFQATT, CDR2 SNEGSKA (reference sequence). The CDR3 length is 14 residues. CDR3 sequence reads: CSASLPLASETQYF. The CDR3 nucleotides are TGCAGTGCTAGTCTCCCACTAGCATCAGAGACCCAGTACTTC.

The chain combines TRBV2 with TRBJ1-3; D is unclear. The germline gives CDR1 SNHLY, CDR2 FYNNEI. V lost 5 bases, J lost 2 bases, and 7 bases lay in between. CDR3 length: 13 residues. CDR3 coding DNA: TGTGCCAGCAGTCAAGGGCCTGGAAACACCATATATTTT. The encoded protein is CASSQGPGNTIYF.

DNA of the CDR3: TGTGCCAGCAGCGCTTCAGAGACCCAGTACTTC. Translating it yields CASSASETQYF. This chain links TRBV5-4 with TRBJ2-5, with no clear D. V lost 4 bases and J 4 bases, leaving 5 bases between the germline ends. The CDR3 totals 11 residues. Germline CDR1 reads SGHNT; CDR2 reads YYREEE (reference sequence).

The chain's CDR3 is CASSSPGDPSTDTQYF. In DNA, the CDR3 is TGTGCCAGTAGTTCGCCAGGAGATCCCTCCACAGATACGCAGTATTTT. The genes are TRBV19 and TRBJ2-3; no clear D. Germline values: CDR1 LNHDA, CDR2 SQIVND (reference sequence). V was clipped by 5 bases and J by 2 bases, with 17 bases between them. This CDR3 is built from 16 residues.

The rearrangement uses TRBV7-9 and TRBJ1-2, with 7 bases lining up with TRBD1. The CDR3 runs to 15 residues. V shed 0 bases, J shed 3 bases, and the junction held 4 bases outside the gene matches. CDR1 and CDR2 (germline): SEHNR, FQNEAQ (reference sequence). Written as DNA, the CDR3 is TGTGCCAGCAGCTTAGCAGGGGGCGATTACTATGGCTACACCTTC. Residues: CASSLAGGDYYGYTF. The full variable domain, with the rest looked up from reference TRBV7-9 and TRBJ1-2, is DTGVSQNPRHKITKRGQNVTFRCDPISEHNRLYWYRQTLGQGPEFLTYFQNEAQLEKSRLLSDRFSAERPKGSFSTLEIQRTEQGDSAMYLCASSLAGGDYYGYTFGSGTRLTVV.

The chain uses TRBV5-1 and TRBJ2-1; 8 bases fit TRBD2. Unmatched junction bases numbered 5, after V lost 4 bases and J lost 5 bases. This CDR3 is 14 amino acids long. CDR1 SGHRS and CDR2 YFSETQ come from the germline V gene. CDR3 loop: CASSKLAGDNEQFF. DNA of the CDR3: TGCGCCAGCAGCAAGCTAGCGGGCGACAATGAGCAGTTCTTC.

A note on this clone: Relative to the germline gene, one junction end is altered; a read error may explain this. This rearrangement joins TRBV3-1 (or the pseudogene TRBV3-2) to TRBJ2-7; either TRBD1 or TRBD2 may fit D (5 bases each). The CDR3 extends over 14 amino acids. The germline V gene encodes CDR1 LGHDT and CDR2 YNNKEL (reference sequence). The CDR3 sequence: CASTQAGTGGEQYF. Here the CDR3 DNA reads TGTGCCAGCACCCAAGCTGGGACCGGAGGCGAGCAGTACTTC.

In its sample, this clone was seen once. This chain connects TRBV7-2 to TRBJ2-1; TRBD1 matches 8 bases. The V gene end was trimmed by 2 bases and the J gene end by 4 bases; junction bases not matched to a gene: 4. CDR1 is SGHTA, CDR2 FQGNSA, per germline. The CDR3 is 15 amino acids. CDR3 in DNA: TGTGCCAGCAGCTTAAGACAGGGGAAGTACAATGAGCAGTTCTTC. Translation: CASSLRQGKYNEQFF.

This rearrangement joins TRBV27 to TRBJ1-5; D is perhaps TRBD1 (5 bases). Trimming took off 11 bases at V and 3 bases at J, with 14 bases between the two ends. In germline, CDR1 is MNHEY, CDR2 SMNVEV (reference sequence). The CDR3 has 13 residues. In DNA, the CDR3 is TGTGCCGCGACGGGACGAGACAATCAGCCCCAGCATTTT. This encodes CAATGRDNQPQHF.

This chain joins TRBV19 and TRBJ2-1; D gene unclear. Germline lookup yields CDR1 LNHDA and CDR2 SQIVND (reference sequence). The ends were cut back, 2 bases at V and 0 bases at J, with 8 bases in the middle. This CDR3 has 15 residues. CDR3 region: CASSITGSSYNEQFF. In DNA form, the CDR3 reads TGTGCCAGTAGTATAACGGGTAGCTCCTACAATGAGCAGTTCTTC. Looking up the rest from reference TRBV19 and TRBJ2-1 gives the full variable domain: DGGITQSPKYLFRKEGQNVTLSCEQNLNHDAMYWYRQDPGQGLRLIYYSQIVNDFQKGDIAEGYSVSREKKESFPLTVTSAQKNPTAFYLCASSITGSSYNEQFFGPGTRLTVL.

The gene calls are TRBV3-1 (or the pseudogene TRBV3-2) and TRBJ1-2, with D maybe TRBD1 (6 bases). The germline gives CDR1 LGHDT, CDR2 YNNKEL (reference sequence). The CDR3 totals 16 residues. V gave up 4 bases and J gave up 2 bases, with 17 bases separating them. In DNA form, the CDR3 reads TGTGCCAGCAGCCCTCTTTGGGGGGCCAAAAACTATGGCTACACCTTC. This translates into CASSPLWGAKNYGYTF.